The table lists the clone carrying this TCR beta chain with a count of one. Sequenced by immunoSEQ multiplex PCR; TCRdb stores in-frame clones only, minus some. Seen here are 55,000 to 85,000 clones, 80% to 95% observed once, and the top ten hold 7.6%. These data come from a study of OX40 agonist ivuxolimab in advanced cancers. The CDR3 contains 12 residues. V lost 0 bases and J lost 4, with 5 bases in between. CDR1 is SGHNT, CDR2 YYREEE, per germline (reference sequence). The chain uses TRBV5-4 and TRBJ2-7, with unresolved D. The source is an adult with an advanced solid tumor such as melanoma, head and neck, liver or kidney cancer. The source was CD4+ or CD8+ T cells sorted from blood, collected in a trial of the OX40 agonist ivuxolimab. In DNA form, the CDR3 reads TGTGCCAGCAGCTTGGGATTTTACGAGCAGTACTTC. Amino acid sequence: CASSLGFYEQYF. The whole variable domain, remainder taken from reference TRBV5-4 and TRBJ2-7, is ETGVTQSPTHLIKTRGQQVTLRCSSQSGHNTVSWYQQALGQGPQFIFQYYREEENGRGNFPPRFSGLQFPNYSSELNVNALELDDSALYLCASSLGFYEQYFGPGTRLTVT.